This T cell receptor beta chain was sequenced during a study of post-analysis software for immune sequencing data. Study-wide points: Strong co-clustering by F measure was evident for samples that had been prepared in the same batch. In multiple sclerosis, normalized Chao1 diversity was significantly below that of controls. Controls showed lower frequencies than patients for several TRBV segments, and TRBV5-6, TRBV5-1 and TRBV20-1 were among these.

Unique-molecular-identifier-tagged TCR beta cDNA libraries were used. Out of roughly 0.85 to 11 million T cells, roughly 0.5 million cDNA molecules were generated. TCRdb redid the calling of the PCR reads with MiXCR, one entry per CDR3 protein. This sample has about 800,000 distinct CDR3 sequences; less than 35% occur once, and the top ten carry more than 0.55%. This clonotype showed up just a few times. Its antigen remains unidentified. The V end was cut by 5 bases, the J end by 1 base, with 8 bases between. CDR1 is SGHAT and CDR2 is FQNNGV in the germline V gene. This CDR3 contains 13 residues. The clonotype comes from a girl aged 5 to 17 with multiple sclerosis. The sample consisted of blood. This chain links TRBV11-2 with TRBJ1-1, with D hard to call. Written as DNA, the CDR3 is TGTGCCAGCAGCCGGAACGCGAACACTGAAGCTTTCTTT. Protein sequence: CASSRNANTEAFF.